Given below is one TCR beta chain in context. A single base separates this from a much larger clone, so it may be a read error. The input was 500 ng total RNA; TCR beta cDNA was made from it with a constant-region primer. Generation of the TCR beta libraries relied on three nested multiplex PCR rounds using slightly modified ARM-PCR. A C-beta reverse primer was combined with TRBV1-TRBV30 forward primers in the first two PCR rounds, and each round had 10 cycles. TCRdb re-analysed the multiplex PCR reads in MiXCR, keeping a single row per CDR3 protein. This sample yields 330,000 or so distinct CDR3 sequences, of which less than 75% are seen a single time; roughly 6% belongs to the top ten. The data belong to a study of tumor-infiltrating lymphocytes in primary liver carcinoma. Out of unsorted whole blood came the blood RNA, and germline DNA was extracted as well. CDR1 and CDR2 from the germline V gene are MNHEY and SVGAGI. The CDR3 totals 15 residues. The V gene lost 7 bases and the J gene lost 4 bases, with 17 bases spanning the gap.

The chain has TRBV6-5 and TRBJ1-5; D uncertain. The sequence came from a man in his forties with primary liver carcinoma and hepatitis B virus infection. Sequenced: peripheral blood. The CDR3 region has the DNA TGTGCCAGCATTTTACAGTGGGCGCGGAATCAGCCCCAGCATTTT. This encodes CASILQWARNQPQHF.